The 14 T cell receptor beta chains presented below share a single source sample, sequenced in a study of CD8+ T cells in alopecia areata. As the sequencing template, cDNA was produced by extracting RNA and reverse transcribing it. TCRdb's table, derived via immunoSEQ multiplex PCR, lists solely in-frame clones and lacks some. The sample has more than 90,000 clones, around 61% seen once. Sample: CD4+ T cells sorted from blood. The receptors shown here come from a human donor in good health.

The V gene is TRBV7-7, the J gene TRBJ2-3; 8 nucleotides line up with TRBD2. The CDR3 is made up of 14 amino acids. Germline assignment: CDR1 SSHAT and CDR2 FNYEAQ (reference sequence). V lost 3 bases and J lost 1; bases outside the gene matches: 0. The CDR3 sequence: CASSFSGGTDTQYF. CDR3 bases: TGTGCCAGCAGCTTTAGCGGGGGCACAGATACGCAGTATTTT.

The chain uses TRBV7-9 and TRBJ2-5; 9 bases are a match to TRBD1. CDR1 and CDR2 from the germline V gene are SEHNR and FQNEAQ (reference sequence). The CDR3 consists of 15 residues. V lost 5 bases and J lost 4; bases outside the gene matches: 8. For the CDR3, the DNA is TGTGCCAGCAGCCGGGGGACAGGGAATCGAGAGACCCAGTACTTC. This gives the protein CASSRGTGNRETQYF.

The rearrangement joins TRBV2 to TRBJ2-7; 8 bases are shared with TRBD2. The V and J ends lost 6 bases and 1 base, in that order; junction bases with no gene match: 11. CDR1 SNHLY and CDR2 FYNNEI come from the germline V gene. The length of the CDR3 is 16 residues. The CDR3 nucleotides read TGTGCCAGCAGCCCCGGGGGGGGCCTATGGTCCTACGAGCAGTACTTC. The encoded protein is CASSPGGGLWSYEQYF.

The chain joins TRBV4-1 to TRBJ1-2; 10 nucleotides line up with TRBD1. J gave up 8 bases and V 4 bases, and 4 bases lay outside the gene matches. CDR1 MGHRA and CDR2 YSYEKL come from the germline V gene. The CDR3 has 13 residues. CDR3 sequence: CASSLGTGEGYTF. The CDR3 DNA reads as TGCGCCAGCAGCCTGGGGACAGGGGAAGGCTACACCTTC.

The chain employs TRBV6-1 and TRBJ2-1; D assignment may be TRBD1 or TRBD2 (6 bases each). The germline gives CDR1 MNHNS, CDR2 SASEGT. Trimming took off 6 bases at V and 9 bases at J, with 21 bases between the two ends. The CDR3 spans 15 residues. For the CDR3, the DNA is TGTGCCAGCAGAGCTGGGGGGCTAGCAGCCGGTGAGCAGTTCTTC. Protein sequence: CASRAGGLAAGEQFF.

The chain couples TRBV11-3 to TRBJ1-1, with a possible D match to TRBD1 (5 bases). Germline values: CDR1 SGHNT, CDR2 YENEEA. V was cut by 1 base and J by 1 base, with 10 bases left in between. The CDR3 is made up of 15 amino acids. The CDR3 reads CASSLGDGANTEAFF. CDR3 coding DNA: TGTGCCAGCAGCTTAGGGGACGGAGCGAACACTGAAGCTTTCTTT.

This clone was observed a few times. The chain recombines TRBV29-1 with TRBJ1-1; 9 nucleotides line up with TRBD1. The CDR3 is 13 residues long. Germline CDR1 and CDR2: SQVTM and ANQGSEA. J gave up 5 bases and V 7 bases, and 8 bases lay outside the gene matches. CDR3 residues: CSAETGGGTEAFF. The DNA for the CDR3 is TGCAGCGCGGAGACAGGGGGAGGAACTGAAGCTTTCTTT.

This clone was observed a few times. The V gene is TRBV6-9, the J gene TRBJ1-5; no clear D gene. The CDR3 has 15 residues. The germline gives CDR1 MNHGY, CDR2 SVAAGI. Trimming took 10 bases from V and 2 from J, leaving 18 bases between them. The CDR3 coding sequence is TGTGCCACCCGACCGACTAGATTTTGCAATCAGCCCCAGCATTTT. It encodes CATRPTRFCNQPQHF.

This clone was seen a few times. The genes are TRBV19 and TRBJ2-2, with D unclear. The CDR3 runs to 15 residues. The V and J ends lost 6 bases and 2 bases respectively, with 13 bases between them. The germline gives CDR1 LNHDA, CDR2 SQIVND (reference sequence). The CDR3 loop is CASRRTFFNTGELFF. The CDR3 DNA reads TGTGCCAGTAGAAGAACCTTTTTTAACACCGGGGAGCTGTTTTTT.

The count of this clone is one. The V call is TRBV5-6, the J call TRBJ2-5; 12 nucleotides align to TRBD2. The V segment lost 5 bases and the J segment 0 bases; nucleotides outside the gene matches: 14. Germline CDR1 SGHDT, CDR2 YYEEEE. The CDR3 totals 19 residues. The CDR3: CASSSNPASGGVYQETQYF. As DNA, the CDR3 is TGTGCCAGCAGTTCCAACCCGGCTAGCGGGGGGGTGTACCAAGAGACCCAGTACTTC.

This chain connects TRBV19 to TRBJ2-2, with D uncertain. V was cut by 4 bases and J by 2 bases, with 8 bases left in between. The CDR3 loop spans 14 amino acids. CDR1 LNHDA and CDR2 SQIVND come from the germline V gene (reference sequence). The CDR3 loop is CASSTSDNTGELFF. The DNA for the CDR3 is TGTGCCAGTAGTACCTCTGACAACACCGGGGAGCTGTTTTTT.

The rearrangement joins TRBV5-1 to TRBJ1-3, with D unresolved. Trimming took off 0 bases at V and 2 bases at J, with 6 bases between the two ends. Germline V CDR1 and CDR2: SGHRS, YFSETQ. The CDR3 totals 14 residues. In DNA form, the CDR3 reads TGCGCCAGCAGCTTGGAAGACACTGGAAACACCATATATTTT. Encoded protein: CASSLEDTGNTIYF.

The rearrangement uses TRBV6-5 and TRBJ1-5; D is unclear. Germline V gives CDR1 MNHEY, CDR2 SVGAGI. Trimming cost V 7 bases and J 0 bases, with 7 bases left between them. CDR3 length: 13 residues. The CDR3 region has the DNA TGTGCCAGCACAAGGGATAGCAATCAGCCCCAGCATTTT. It is translated as CASTRDSNQPQHF.

This clone was counted between two and nine times. The gene calls are TRBV14 and TRBJ1-1; no reliable D call. V was pared by 4 bases and J by 4 bases, with 19 bases between. The CDR3 loop spans 16 amino acids. Per the germline V gene, CDR1 is SGHDN and CDR2 is FVKESK. CDR3 bases: TGTGCCAGCAGCCCCCGTGGGTCGGGAAGAGTCACTGAAGCTTTCTTT. This sequence encodes CASSPRGSGRVTEAFF.